This T cell receptor (beta chain) appears in the sequencing data of a study of human CD8 memory T cell subsets. UMI-labeled 5' RACE was the method by which TCR beta libraries were made. Original analysis: Every TCR beta library contained from approximately 2,700 to 17,000 functional CDR3 beta clonotypes. TCRdb reprocessed the 5' RACE reads, with one entry per CDR3 protein and no DNA. TCRdb's processing, not the authors', yielded these V and J calls. This listing includes about 18,000 distinct CDR3 sequences. The authors isolated the PBMC from buffy coats of healthy donors. Duplicate vials holding under 190,000 sorted CD8+ T cells per subset yielded the RNA. Germline CDR1 MDHEN, CDR2 SYDVKM. The CDR3 consists of 12 residues.

The gene calls are TRBV28 and TRBJ1-1. This clonotype originated in a human donor in good health. The sample was CD8+ T cells from PBMCs. CDR3 region: CASSLGGGLAFF.